There are a few counts of the clone carrying this T cell receptor beta chain. The target antigen is unknown. Preparation of the TCRbeta library used unique molecular identifiers. Using its own MiXCR run on the PCR reads, TCRdb lists one record per CDR3 protein. Among approximately 800,000 distinct CDR3 sequences, around 15% were seen once, and the ten largest hold roughly 5%. Trimming cost V 1 base and J 6 bases, with 13 bases left between them. The CDR3 spans 15 residues. CDR1 LNHDA and CDR2 SQIVND come from the germline V gene (reference sequence). The data were obtained in a study of T-cell reconstitution after alpha-beta-depleted transplantation in children. Study-level points and caveats: Surviving recipient T cells and thymic progenitors accounted for the high day-60 TCRbeta diversity observed in some patients. T-cell counts and diversity at one year post-transplant came mainly from newly produced T cells. Approximately two months post-transplant, alpha-beta T cells reportedly originated from several hundred expanded graft clones.

The sequencing used PBMCs, mostly from graft donor cells, collected 360 days after TCRalphabeta/CD19-depleted stem cell transplant. This clonotype was sampled from a male patient aged 10-17 years who had a stem cell transplant for acute lymphoblastic leukemia, so the T cells may come from the graft donor. The V and J genes are TRBV19 and TRBJ1-5; D is perhaps TRBD1 (6 bases). CDR3 region: CASSIGGRSAQPQHF. CDR3 bases: TGTGCCAGTAGTATAGGGGGGCGATCCGCTCAGCCCCAGCATTTT.